Below, 21 T cell receptor beta chains from the same sample are listed, as sequenced in a study of PD-1 blockade in classical Hodgkin lymphoma. The method was immunoSEQ multiplex PCR; TCRdb's version includes in-frame clones alone and lacks a portion of them. The sample comprises 85,000 to 90,000 clones, less than 95% of which are singletons, and under 3.5% rests with the top ten. Indicated time point: cycle 4 day 1 (C4D1), after 6 weeks of nivolumab. Brentuximab vedotin exposure varied among the patients, all of whom had relapsed after autologous stem cell transplantation. The input for sequencing was peripheral blood mononuclear cells (PBMCs), taken before the fourth cycle of nivolumab. The receptors come from a human donor with classical Hodgkin lymphoma.

The rearrangement links TRBV15 to TRBJ1-2; a possible D gene is TRBD1 (6 bases). Trimming removed 1 base from V and 1 base from J, with 10 bases in between. There are 15 residues in the CDR3. Germline V gene lookup returns CDR1 LNHNV and CDR2 YYDKDF (reference sequence). The CDR3 DNA reads TGTGCCACCAGCAGAGGGACAGAAAGTAACTATGGCTACACCTTC. Its translation is CATSRGTESNYGYTF.

Turning to this clone: The sample holds other DNA sequences that translate to the same CDR3. V and J are TRBV2 and TRBJ2-1; 7 bases are a match to TRBD1. In germline, CDR1 is SNHLY, CDR2 FYNNEI. There are 14 residues in the CDR3. The trim removed 4 bases at V and 10 bases at J, leaving 10 bases unmatched. The CDR3 region is CASSGRDRYFEQFF. The CDR3 DNA follows: TGTGCCAGCAGTGGCAGGGACAGATATTTCGAGCAGTTCTTC.

This chain connects TRBV5-4 to TRBJ2-7, with D possibly TRBD2 on 5 matching bases. CDR1 and CDR2 (germline): SGHNT, YYREEE (reference sequence). This CDR3 spans 14 amino acids. V was trimmed by 0 bases and J by 3 bases, leaving 10 bases between them. CDR3 sequence reads: CASSLAARGYEQYF. CDR3 coding DNA: TGTGCCAGCAGCTTGGCCGCCCGGGGCTACGAGCAGTACTTC.

The gene calls are TRBV6-6 and TRBJ2-2; tentatively, D is TRBD2 (6 bases). The CDR3 spans 13 residues. Trimming cost V 6 bases and J 7 bases, with 12 bases left between them. CDR1 is MNHNY, CDR2 SVGAGI, per germline (reference sequence). CDR3 bases: TGTGCCAGCAGCCGCGGGGAAGGCGGGGAGCTGTTTTTT. It is translated as CASSRGEGGELFF.

The genes are TRBV4-1 and TRBJ1-5; a weak D match, TRBD1 (6 bases). CDR3 length: 18 amino acids. Germline CDR1 MGHRA, CDR2 YSYEKL. The germline V and J ends were trimmed by 0 bases and 0 bases, with 15 bases remaining between them. This CDR3 is CASSQELQGLDSNQPQHF. In DNA, the CDR3 is TGCGCCAGCAGCCAAGAACTACAGGGTCTGGATAGCAATCAGCCCCAGCATTTT.

The chain couples TRBV11-2 to TRBJ2-7, with 7 bases fitting TRBD2. Germline V gene data show CDR1 as SGHAT and CDR2 as FQNNGV. Germline trimming cut 5 bases from V and 6 bases from J; bases unmatched to any gene: 10. The CDR3 extends over 14 amino acids. The CDR3 is CASSPTVASGEQYF. Here the CDR3 DNA reads TGTGCCAGCAGCCCCACGGTAGCTAGCGGCGAGCAGTACTTC.

This chain uses TRBV28 with TRBJ1-4; D possibly corresponds to TRBD1 (5 bases). Trimming removed 0 bases from V and 5 bases from J, with 10 bases in between. Germline V gives CDR1 MDHEN, CDR2 SYDVKM. The CDR3 extends over 15 amino acids. The CDR3 loop is CASSLWGTSNEKLFF. The DNA for the CDR3 is TGTGCCAGCAGTTTATGGGGGACCTCCAATGAAAAACTGTTTTTT.

The chain links TRBV5-5 to TRBJ2-2, with a possible D match to TRBD2 (6 bases). The CDR3 is 17 amino acids. The V gene lost 0 bases and the J gene lost 0 bases, with 12 bases spanning the gap. The germline gives CDR1 SGHKS, CDR2 YYEKEE (reference sequence). CDR3 sequence: CASSLAGVRANTGELFF. As DNA, the CDR3 is TGTGCCAGCAGCTTGGCGGGGGTGCGGGCGAACACCGGGGAGCTGTTTTTT.

The chain uses TRBV6-6 and TRBJ1-2, with 7 bases lining up with TRBD1. V was pared by 5 bases and J by 6 bases, with 3 bases of the junction left unmatched. Looked up from germline, CDR1 is MNHNY and CDR2 is SVGAGI (reference sequence). The CDR3 totals 12 residues. CDR3 coding DNA: TGTGCCAGCAGTCAAACAGGGGATGGCTACACCTTC. Protein sequence: CASSQTGDGYTF.

J is TRBJ2-4 and V is TRBV6-4; 8 nucleotides line up with TRBD2. Germline V lookup: CDR1 MRHNA, CDR2 SNTAGT. J lost 6 bases, V lost 3 bases, and 7 bases had no gene match. The CDR3 spans 15 residues. The CDR3 loop reads CASSDEAGAGNIQYF. The CDR3 bases are TGTGCCAGCAGTGATGAAGCGGGGGCAGGAAACATTCAGTACTTC.

The sample holds one count of this clone. V gene TRBV4-1 combines with J gene TRBJ2-5; D perhaps matches TRBD2 (6 bases). This CDR3 is built from 15 residues. Trimming took 1 base from V and 1 from J, leaving 10 bases between them. CDR1 and CDR2 from the germline V gene are MGHRA and YSYEKL. CDR3 in DNA: TGCGCCAGCAGCCAAGGGGACTGGATCCAAGAGACCCAGTACTTC. Translated: CASSQGDWIQETQYF.

The rearrangement uses TRBV6-1 and TRBJ2-1, with D possibly being TRBD2 (6 bases). V lost 4 bases, J lost 0 bases, and 19 bases lay in between. Germline-derived CDR1 and CDR2 are MNHNS and SASEGT. CDR3 size: 18 residues. CDR3 in DNA: TGTGCCAGCAGTGGGGGCCCCATTTGGGGGGACTCCTACAATGAGCAGTTCTTC. Translated: CASSGGPIWGDSYNEQFF.

This sequence joins TRBV6-5 and TRBJ2-2; possible D gene TRBD1, 5 bases. The CDR3 length is 14 residues. V was trimmed by 4 bases and J by 6 bases, leaving 12 bases between them. Germline assignment: CDR1 MNHEY and CDR2 SVGAGI. CDR3 DNA sequence: TGTGCCAGCAGTTTAGCAGGGATGCCCGGGGAGCTGTTTTTT. Translating it yields CASSLAGMPGELFF.

V gene TRBV28 combines with J gene TRBJ2-1, with 8 nucleotides matching TRBD1. In germline, CDR1 is MDHEN, CDR2 SYDVKM. J was trimmed by 6 bases and V by 4 bases; bases with no gene match: 8. CDR3 length equals 15 residues. For the CDR3, the DNA is TGTGCCAGCAGTTACGGACAGGGCCCATTCAATGAGCAGTTCTTC. As protein: CASSYGQGPFNEQFF.

This rearrangement joins TRBV5-1 to TRBJ1-1; TRBD1 might be the D (6 bases). Germline loops: CDR1 SGHRS, CDR2 YFSETQ. The CDR3 covers 13 residues. Trimming stripped 5 bases from V and 4 bases from J, with 12 bases between. The CDR3 sequence: CASSPDSPTEAFF. CDR3 nucleotide sequence: TGCGCCAGCAGTCCGGACAGCCCCACTGAAGCTTTCTTT.

The chain is built from TRBV30 and TRBJ1-5; no clear D gene. CDR1 is GTSNPN and CDR2 is SVGIG in the germline V gene (reference sequence). V gave up 3 bases and J gave up 5 bases, with 11 bases separating them. This CDR3 is 13 amino acids long. The CDR3 here is CAWSLHEDQPQHF. CDR3 bases: TGTGCCTGGAGCCTACATGAGGATCAGCCCCAGCATTTT. Full variable domain (missing parts from reference TRBV30 and TRBJ1-5): SQTIHQWPATLVQPVGSPLSLECTVEGTSNPNLYWYRQAAGRGLQLLFYSVGIGQISSEVPQNLSASRPQDRQFILSSKKLLLSDSGFYLCAWSLHEDQPQHFGDGTRLSIL.

CDR3 DNA: TGTGCCATCAGCCCTAGAGAGGGGGTAGGCGAGCAGTACTTC. It codes for CAISPREGVGEQYF. V usage is TRBV10-3 and J usage is TRBJ2-7; a possible D gene is TRBD1 (6 bases). V was pared by 6 bases and J by 6 bases, with 18 bases between. The germline CDR1 and CDR2 sequences are ENHRY and SYGVKD. CDR3 size: 14 residues.

This chain joins TRBV11-3 and TRBJ2-7; 8 nucleotides line up with TRBD1. This CDR3 has 14 residues. Germline V lookup: CDR1 SGHNT, CDR2 YENEEA. V lost 4 bases to trimming and J lost 3 bases; unmatched junction nucleotides: 5. DNA for the CDR3: TGTGCCAGCAGCTGGGACAGGCTTCTCTACGAGCAGTACTTC. This sequence encodes CASSWDRLLYEQYF.

This chain joins TRBV12-5 and TRBJ2-7; 8 bases align to TRBD1. Looked up from germline, CDR1 is LGHNT and CDR2 is FRNRAP. With V trimmed by 4 bases and J by 2 bases, 4 bases remained unmatched. The CDR3 runs 14 residues. The CDR3 DNA reads as TGTGCTAGTGGTTGGGGGGACAGGCCCTACGAGCAGTACTTC. Translated: CASGWGDRPYEQYF.

The V and J genes are TRBV7-8 and TRBJ2-7; TRBD2 might be the D (6 bases). The CDR3 length is 16 residues. Trimming left V 0 bases short and J 7 bases short, with 19 bases between. Germline CDR1 SGHVS, CDR2 FQNEAQ. CDR3 sequence reads: CASSLATQPTRGEQYF. In nucleotides, the CDR3 is TGTGCCAGCAGCTTAGCGACCCAGCCCACGCGGGGTGAGCAGTACTTC.

This clone occurred once. The rearrangement uses TRBV9 and TRBJ2-7, with 7 bases identical to TRBD1. The V and J ends lost 0 bases and 2 bases, in that order; junction bases with no gene match: 2. The CDR3 runs to 14 residues. Germline V lookup: CDR1 SGDLS, CDR2 YYNGEE. The CDR3 protein is CASSVGDSPYEQYF. DNA for the CDR3: TGTGCCAGCAGCGTAGGGGACAGTCCCTACGAGCAGTACTTC.